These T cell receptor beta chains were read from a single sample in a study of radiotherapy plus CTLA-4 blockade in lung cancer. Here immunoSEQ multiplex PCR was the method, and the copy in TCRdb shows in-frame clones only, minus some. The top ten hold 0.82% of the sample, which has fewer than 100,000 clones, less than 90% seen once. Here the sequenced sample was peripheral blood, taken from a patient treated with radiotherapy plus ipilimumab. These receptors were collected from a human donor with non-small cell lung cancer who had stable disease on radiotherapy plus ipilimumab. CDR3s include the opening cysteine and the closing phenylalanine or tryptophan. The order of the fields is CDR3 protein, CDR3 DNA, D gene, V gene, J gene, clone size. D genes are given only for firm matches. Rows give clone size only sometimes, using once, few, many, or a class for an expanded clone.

CDR3aa: CASSSGGAYEQYF; CDR3nt: TGTGCCAGCTCCTCGGGGGGGGCCTACGAGCAGTACTTC; d_gene: TRBD2; v_gene: TRBV11-2; j_gene: TRBJ2-7; abundance: NA
CDR3aa: CASSWDNNGYTF; CDR3nt: TGTGCCAGCAGTTGGGACAATAACGGCTACACCTTC; d_gene: NA; v_gene: TRBV28; j_gene: TRBJ1-2; abundance: NA
CDR3aa: CASSLARGYGYTF; CDR3nt: TGTGCCAGCAGCTTAGCAAGGGGGTATGGCTACACCTTC; d_gene: NA; v_gene: TRBV7-9; j_gene: TRBJ1-2; abundance: NA
CDR3aa: CASSSPSFSGNTIYF; CDR3nt: TGTGCCAGCAGCTCCCCAAGCTTCTCAGGAAACACCATATATTTT; d_gene: NA; v_gene: TRBV13; j_gene: TRBJ1-3; abundance: NA
CDR3aa: CSARVLSGQYF; CDR3nt: TGCAGTGCTAGAGTTTTGAGCGGCCAGTACTTC; d_gene: NA; v_gene: TRBV20-1; j_gene: TRBJ2-5; abundance: NA
CDR3aa: CSAPLGYTQYF; CDR3nt: TGCAGTGCCCCCCTAGGGTATACGCAGTATTTT; d_gene: NA; v_gene: TRBV20-1; j_gene: TRBJ2-3; abundance: NA
CDR3aa: CASSSYPNEQFF; CDR3nt: TGTGCCAGCAGTTCCTACCCCAATGAGCAGTTCTTC; d_gene: NA; v_gene: TRBV28; j_gene: TRBJ2-1; abundance: NA
CDR3aa: CASSLGSLGLTYNEQFF; CDR3nt: TGTGCCAGCAGCTTAGGAAGCCTCGGGTTAACCTACAATGAGCAGTTCTTC; d_gene: NA; v_gene: TRBV11-2; j_gene: TRBJ2-1; abundance: NA
CDR3aa: CASSGAGGYTEAFF; CDR3nt: TGTGCCAGCAGTGGTGCAGGGGGTTACACTGAAGCTTTCTTT; d_gene: TRBD1; v_gene: TRBV6-6; j_gene: TRBJ1-1; abundance: NA
CDR3aa: CASSEAGNSDEQYF; CDR3nt: TGTGCCAGCAGTGAAGCAGGGAACTCAGACGAGCAGTACTTC; d_gene: NA; v_gene: TRBV25-1; j_gene: TRBJ2-7; abundance: NA
CDR3aa: CASSAGLGAGFTNEKLFF; CDR3nt: TGTGCCAGCAGCGCTGGACTGGGGGCAGGGTTCACTAATGAAAAACTGTTTTTT; d_gene: NA; v_gene: TRBV9; j_gene: TRBJ1-4; abundance: once
CDR3aa: CASSLMGGTEAFF; CDR3nt: TGCGCCAGCAGCTTAATGGGGGGGACTGAAGCTTTCTTT; d_gene: NA; v_gene: TRBV5-1; j_gene: TRBJ1-1; abundance: few
CDR3aa: CASSLTGATEAFF; CDR3nt: TGCGCCAGCAGCTTGACAGGGGCCACTGAAGCTTTCTTT; d_gene: TRBD1; v_gene: TRBV5-1; j_gene: TRBJ1-1; abundance: NA
CDR3aa: CASSLLIRGPNWQTDTQYF; CDR3nt: TGTGCCAGCAGTTTATTGATCAGGGGGCCGAATTGGCAGACAGATACGCAGTATTTT; d_gene: TRBD1; v_gene: TRBV27; j_gene: TRBJ2-3; abundance: NA
CDR3aa: CASSGGRTRNEKLFF; CDR3nt: TGTGCCAGCAGCGGAGGACGGACCCGTAATGAAAAACTGTTTTTT; d_gene: NA; v_gene: TRBV13; j_gene: TRBJ1-4; abundance: NA
CDR3aa: CASRRDRVLDTQYF; CDR3nt: TGTGCCAGCAGGCGGGACAGGGTTTTAGATACGCAGTATTTT; d_gene: TRBD1; v_gene: TRBV6-5; j_gene: TRBJ2-3; abundance: NA
CDR3aa: CASSQERGTGWEQYF; CDR3nt: TGTGCCAGCAGCCAAGAACGTGGGACAGGGTGGGAGCAGTACTTC; d_gene: TRBD1; v_gene: TRBV4-2; j_gene: TRBJ2-7; abundance: NA
CDR3aa: CASSETGGTDTQYF; CDR3nt: TGTGCCAGCAGCGAGACAGGGGGAACGGATACGCAGTATTTT; d_gene: TRBD1; v_gene: TRBV5-4; j_gene: TRBJ2-3; abundance: NA
CDR3aa: CASSQVRGKLEAFF; CDR3nt: TGCGCCAGCAGCCAAGTAAGAGGGAAACTTGAAGCTTTCTTT; d_gene: NA; v_gene: TRBV4-1; j_gene: TRBJ1-1; abundance: NA
CDR3aa: CASSQHLEQYF; CDR3nt: TGTGCCAGCAGCCAACATCTCGAGCAGTACTTC; d_gene: NA; v_gene: TRBV28; j_gene: TRBJ2-7; abundance: NA
CDR3aa: CASSPGQNIEAFF; CDR3nt: TGTGCCAGCTCCCCGGGACAGAACATTGAAGCTTTCTTT; d_gene: TRBD1; v_gene: TRBV18; j_gene: TRBJ1-1; abundance: once
CDR3aa: CASSPEYSNQPQHF; CDR3nt: TGTGCCAGCTCACCCGAATATAGCAATCAGCCCCAGCATTTT; d_gene: NA; v_gene: TRBV18; j_gene: TRBJ1-5; abundance: NA
CDR3aa: CASSLGTGAYNEQFF; CDR3nt: TGTGCCAGCAGCTTGGGGACAGGGGCTTACAATGAGCAGTTCTTC; d_gene: TRBD1; v_gene: TRBV5-8; j_gene: TRBJ2-1; abundance: NA
CDR3aa: CASSINAGSGQKLFF; CDR3nt: TGTGCCAGTAGTATTAACGCAGGCTCTGGTCAAAAACTGTTTTTT; d_gene: NA; v_gene: TRBV19; j_gene: TRBJ1-4; abundance: NA
CDR3aa: CASSLEAAFSYEQYF; CDR3nt: TGTGCCAGCAGCTTAGAGGCGGCCTTCTCCTACGAGCAGTACTTC; d_gene: NA; v_gene: TRBV7-8; j_gene: TRBJ2-7; abundance: few
CDR3aa: CASSLPLRTGNQPQHF; CDR3nt: TGTGCCAGCAGTTTACCCCTGCGGACGGGGAATCAGCCCCAGCATTTT; d_gene: NA; v_gene: TRBV28; j_gene: TRBJ1-5; abundance: NA
CDR3aa: CASSYGTGGSGYTF; CDR3nt: TGCGCCAGCAGCTACGGGACAGGGGGCAGTGGCTACACCTTC; d_gene: TRBD1; v_gene: TRBV5-1; j_gene: TRBJ1-2; abundance: NA
CDR3aa: CASSIRALSSYNEQFF; CDR3nt: TGTGCCAGTAGTATACGAGCGCTCAGCTCCTACAATGAGCAGTTCTTC; d_gene: NA; v_gene: TRBV19; j_gene: TRBJ2-1; abundance: NA
CDR3aa: CASSQKYTSVFWETQYF; CDR3nt: TGTGCCAGTAGTCAAAAATATACTAGCGTCTTCTGGGAGACCCAGTACTTC; d_gene: TRBD2; v_gene: TRBV19; j_gene: TRBJ2-5; abundance: NA
CDR3aa: CASSRPTGAYTEAFF; CDR3nt: TGTGCCAGCAGTCGGCCGACAGGGGCGTACACTGAAGCTTTCTTT; d_gene: TRBD1; v_gene: TRBV28; j_gene: TRBJ1-1; abundance: few
CDR3aa: CASGLVTGTNSGNTIYF; CDR3nt: TGTGCTAGTGGTTTGGTAACGGGCACCAACTCTGGAAACACCATATATTTT; d_gene: NA; v_gene: TRBV12-5; j_gene: TRBJ1-3; abundance: once
CDR3aa: CASSVNWNTGELFF; CDR3nt: TGTGCCAGCAGCGTAAACTGGAACACCGGGGAGCTGTTTTTT; d_gene: NA; v_gene: TRBV9; j_gene: TRBJ2-2; abundance: NA
CDR3aa: CASSSSRTRSGANVLTF; CDR3nt: TGTGCCAGCAGCTCGTCCCGGACGCGCTCTGGGGCCAACGTCCTGACTTTC; d_gene: NA; v_gene: TRBV11-2; j_gene: TRBJ2-6; abundance: NA
CDR3aa: CASSLELAGGTDTQYF; CDR3nt: TGTGCCAGCAGCTTGGAACTAGCGGGAGGAACAGATACGCAGTATTTT; d_gene: TRBD2; v_gene: TRBV5-6; j_gene: TRBJ2-3; abundance: NA
CDR3aa: CASSENGNQPQHF; CDR3nt: TGTGCCAGCAGTGAAAACGGGAATCAGCCCCAGCATTTT; d_gene: NA; v_gene: TRBV6-1; j_gene: TRBJ1-5; abundance: NA
CDR3aa: CASSAPGTSGGAGELFF; CDR3nt: TGTGCCAGCAGCGCCCCAGGGACTAGCGGCGGCGCCGGGGAGCTGTTTTTT; d_gene: TRBD2; v_gene: TRBV9; j_gene: TRBJ2-2; abundance: NA
CDR3aa: CASSFHRDNGNSPLHF; CDR3nt: TGTGCCAGCAGTTTTCACCGGGACAACGGGAATTCACCCCTCCACTTT; d_gene: NA; v_gene: TRBV27; j_gene: TRBJ1-6; abundance: NA
CDR3aa: CSVEDNSGANVLTF; CDR3nt: TGCAGCGTCGAGGACAACTCTGGGGCCAACGTCCTGACTTTC; d_gene: NA; v_gene: TRBV29-1; j_gene: TRBJ2-6; abundance: NA